This paragraph reports one T cell receptor (beta chain). Original analysis: Amplification from reference gene primers served as the basis for estimated nucleated cell counts. The protocol was immunoSEQ multiplex PCR, while the TCRdb copy is restricted to in-frame clones and leaves out a portion. Clonal size and the V and J genes are those of that table, whereas D and trimming came from the DNA. The data show tens of thousands of clones, approximately 75% seen once. This sample was included in a study of blood T cell repertoires in COVID-19. About the research overall: COVID-19 samples collected from the United States, Italy and Spain covered acute and convalescent phases. T cells, B-cell-depleted T cells, or PBMCs supplied cDNA or gDNA.

Sequencing input: peripheral blood. The origin of this receptor is a man aged 55 to 70 with COVID-19, enrolled during active disease.

The CDR3 protein is CASSWTTGIKFF. DNA for the CDR3: TGTGCCAGCAGCTGGACGACAGGAATAAAGTTCTTC. V and J are TRBV5-8 and TRBJ2-1; tentatively, D is TRBD1 (6 bases). The CDR3 contains 12 residues. The V and J ends lost 3 bases and 14 bases respectively, with 15 bases between them. CDR1 is SGHTS, CDR2 YDEGEE, per germline.